This note documents a single T cell receptor (beta chain) sequence. This specimen belongs to a study of cytomegalovirus exposure and HLA in healthy donors. CDR1 is MNHEY, CDR2 SMNVEV, per germline (reference sequence). V gave up 4 bases and J gave up 5 bases; unmatched junction bases: 27. This CDR3 is 21 amino acids long. Primers included in the PCR were 60 Vbeta and 13 Jbeta primers. Authors' methods: Approximately 72 million unique TCR beta chains, about 11 million of them shared, were counted by a later analysis. Profiling relied on immunoSEQ multiplex PCR, and the TCRdb table lists in-frame clones only, not all of them. The V and J calls and the clone size are those of that table, but D and trimming were determined from the DNA. This table holds about 84,000 clones.

This rearrangement joins TRBV27 to TRBJ2-5; 8 bases are shared with TRBD1. The sample was PBMCs. This receptor was obtained from a man aged 50 to 60 in good health and CMV-seronegative. CDR3 DNA: TGTGCCAGCAGTTCCCGCCGCGTAAAAAAGACAGGGGTTATTATGCAGGAGACCCAGTACTTC. The encoded protein is CASSSRRVKKTGVIMQETQYF.